The 25 T cell receptor beta chains reported below all come from one sample, sequenced in a study of PD-1 blockade in classical Hodgkin lymphoma. Profiled with immunoSEQ multiplex PCR; TCRdb holds only in-frame clones, not every one. The sample contains tens of thousands of clones, 93% of which appear only once. Following autologous stem cell transplantation, relapse occurred in every patient, and exposure to brentuximab vedotin varied. The sample consisted of peripheral blood mononuclear cells (PBMCs), taken at baseline. The receptors come from a human donor with classical Hodgkin lymphoma.

A few counts support this clone. The genes are TRBV18 and TRBJ2-3; D gene ambiguous. The V end lost 1 base, the J end lost 10 bases, and 6 bases lay between the germline ends. Germline loops: CDR1 KGHSH, CDR2 LQKENI. This CDR3 is built from 11 residues. CDR3 sequence (DNA): TGTGCCAGCTCACCACTGTCCGCGCAGTATTTT. It yields the protein CASSPLSAQYF. The entire variable domain, with the rest obtained from reference TRBV18 and TRBJ2-3, is as follows: NAGVMQNPRHLVRRRGQEARLRCSPMKGHSHVYWYRQLPEEGLKFMVYLQKENIIDESGMPKERFSAEFPKEGPSILRIQQVVRGDSAAYFCASSPLSAQYFGPGTRLTVL.

This chain joins TRBV5-1 and TRBJ2-7; 12 nucleotides match TRBD2. The CDR3 spans 16 residues. Germline CDR1 is SGHRS and CDR2 is YFSETQ. The trim removed 3 bases at V and 0 bases at J, leaving 4 bases unmatched. Here the CDR3 DNA reads TGCGCCAGCAGCTCCGAACTAGCGGGAGGCTCCTACGAGCAGTACTTC. It specifies CASSSELAGGSYEQYF.

The chain couples TRBV5-1 to TRBJ2-7; D not certain. The ends were cut back, 0 bases at V and 4 bases at J, with 17 bases in the middle. Germline loops: CDR1 SGHRS, CDR2 YFSETQ. This CDR3 region has 16 residues. Here the CDR3 DNA reads TGCGCCAGCAGCTTGGATTTCGGGCCCCCCTCTTACGAGCAGTACTTC. Translated, it gives CASSLDFGPPSYEQYF.

The chain recombines TRBV7-9 with TRBJ2-5; D is ambiguous. The germline CDR1 and CDR2 sequences are SEHNR and FQNEAQ (reference sequence). V was clipped by 2 bases and J by 7 bases, with 11 bases between them. This CDR3 region has 13 residues. Written as DNA, the CDR3 is TGTGCCAGCAGCTTATTGGCCCCAGGGACCCAGTACTTC. Its protein is CASSLLAPGTQYF.

The chain employs TRBV7-9 and TRBJ1-2, with D tentatively TRBD1 (5 bases). This CDR3 is built from 14 residues. The V and J ends lost 5 bases and 2 bases respectively, with 12 bases between them. CDR1 is SEHNR, CDR2 FQNEAQ, per germline (reference sequence). CDR3 DNA: TGTGCCAGCAGCCAGCAGGGCTCAAACTATGGCTACACCTTC. Protein product: CASSQQGSNYGYTF.

The chain has TRBV18 and TRBJ2-5, with TRBD1 as a possible D gene (5 bases). Deletions cut 8 bases from V and 4 bases from J, with 20 bases between. Germline assignment: CDR1 KGHSH and CDR2 LQKENI. The CDR3 spans 15 residues. For the CDR3, the DNA is TGTGCCAGCGATATGGGGTTTGGGGCTGGAGAGACCCAGTACTTC. It specifies CASDMGFGAGETQYF.

The J gene is TRBJ1-6, the V gene TRBV27, with D perhaps matching TRBD1 (5 bases). The length of the CDR3 is 16 residues. V lost 1 base to trimming and J lost 7 bases, with 14 bases between them. The germline CDR1 and CDR2 sequences are MNHEY and SMNVEV (reference sequence). In DNA, the CDR3 is TGTGCCAGCAGTTTATGGGGCGGGGGATCCAATTCACCCCTCCACTTT. Translating gives CASSLWGGGSNSPLHF.

The chain couples TRBV2 to TRBJ1-1, with D uncertain. Per the germline V gene, CDR1 is SNHLY and CDR2 is FYNNEI. V was pared by 1 base and J by 4 bases, with 7 bases between. CDR3 length: 13 amino acids. CDR3 nucleotides: TGTGCCAGCAGTGAAGGGGGTTTCACTGAAGCTTTCTTT. It encodes CASSEGGFTEAFF.

In DNA form, the CDR3 reads TGTGCCAGCAGTTCATGGGGTAGCGGGAACTCCTACGAGCAGTACTTC. It translates to CASSSWGSGNSYEQYF. The J gene is TRBJ2-7, the V gene TRBV27; 8 bases align to TRBD2. This CDR3 spans 16 amino acids. V dropped 4 bases and J dropped 0; count of bases not matched to a gene: 8. CDR1 is MNHEY and CDR2 is SMNVEV in the germline V gene (reference sequence).

The J gene is TRBJ2-2, the V gene TRBV11-2, with 8 bases aligning to TRBD2. The CDR3 contains 15 residues. Germline V lookup: CDR1 SGHAT, CDR2 FQNNGV. J gave up 5 bases and V 5 bases, and 7 bases lay outside the gene matches. The CDR3 protein is CASSLGLVGTGELFF. CDR3 nucleotide sequence: TGTGCCAGCAGCCTGGGACTAGTTGGTACCGGGGAGCTGTTTTTT.

DNA of the CDR3: TGTGCCAGCAGCCCTGACGGGGACAATCAGCCCCAGCATTTT. Encoded protein: CASSPDGDNQPQHF. This sequence joins TRBV7-3 and TRBJ1-5; D is unclear. The germline V gene has CDR1 SGHTA and CDR2 FQGTGA. The CDR3 is made up of 14 amino acids. Trimming took off 5 bases at V and 3 bases at J, with 11 bases between the two ends.

The genes are TRBV21-1 and TRBJ2-2; the D segment call TRBD1 is taken from the table without a DNA check. TRBV21-1 is deemed a pseudogene. CDR3 length: 11 amino acids. CDR3 sequence (DNA): TGTGCCAGTAGACAGGGAGGGGAGCTGTTTTTT. It codes for CASRQGGELFF.

This clone was counted once. The CDR3 DNA follows: TGTGCCAGCAGCGGGACAGCCTACGAGCAGTACTTC. Protein product: CASSGTAYEQYF. J is TRBJ2-7 and V is TRBV7-9; 7 bases agree with TRBD1. The CDR3 extends over 12 amino acids. Germline V lookup: CDR1 SEHNR, CDR2 FQNEAQ (reference sequence). Unmatched junction bases numbered 0, after V lost 5 bases and J lost 2 bases.

The rearrangement uses TRBV5-5 and TRBJ2-1; 9 positions match TRBD2. The V and J ends lost 2 bases and 2 bases, in that order; junction bases with no gene match: 8. The CDR3 sequence is 17 residues long. Germline V gene sequence: CDR1 SGHKS, CDR2 YYEKEE (reference sequence). The CDR3 here is CASSFTASGEAYNEQFF. In DNA form, the CDR3 reads TGTGCCAGCAGCTTCACCGCTAGCGGGGAGGCCTACAATGAGCAGTTCTTC.

V usage is TRBV2 and J usage is TRBJ2-7, with TRBD2 matching over 9 bases. Germline V gene data show CDR1 as SNHLY and CDR2 as FYNNEI. With V trimmed by 3 bases and J by 2 bases, 2 bases remained unmatched. The CDR3 totals 14 residues. CDR3 nucleotides: TGTGCCAGCAGTGAGCGGGAGGGCCCCTACGAGCAGTACTTC. Amino acid sequence: CASSEREGPYEQYF. The variable domain in full, with the rest retrieved from reference TRBV2 and TRBJ2-7, is EPEVTQTPSHQVTQMGQEVILRCVPISNHLYFYWYRQILGQKVEFLVSFYNNEISEKSEIFDDQFSVERPDGSNFTLKIRSTKLEDSAMYFCASSEREGPYEQYFGPGTRLTVT.

The chain employs TRBV10-3 and TRBJ1-1, with D perhaps matching TRBD1 (5 bases). The V and J ends lost 10 bases and 3 bases respectively, with 9 bases between them. The germline gives CDR1 ENHRY, CDR2 SYGVKD. The CDR3 totals 11 residues. The chain's CDR3 is CATGGDTEAFF. CDR3 sequence (DNA): TGTGCCACCGGGGGGGACACTGAAGCTTTCTTT.

Concerning this clone itself: The junction shows a germline mismatch at one end, possibly a read error. V usage is TRBV4-3 and J usage is TRBJ1-5, with 8 bases fitting TRBD1. Germline V gene data show CDR1 as LGHNA and CDR2 as YSLEER. The CDR3 length is 17 residues. The CDR3: CASSQYLGGQGNRPQHF. CDR3 DNA sequence: TGCGCCAGCAGCCAGTACTTGGGTGGACAGGGTAATCGGCCCCAGCATTTT.

The J gene is TRBJ2-7, the V gene TRBV2, with 8 nucleotides matching TRBD1. V dropped 7 bases and J dropped 4; count of bases not matched to a gene: 9. The CDR3 consists of 14 residues. Germline V gene lookup returns CDR1 SNHLY and CDR2 FYNNEI. The CDR3 is CASKGQGREYEQYF. Written as DNA, the CDR3 is TGTGCCAGCAAAGGACAGGGAAGAGAGTACGAGCAGTACTTC. Supplemented by reference TRBV2 and TRBJ2-7, the full variable domain reads EPEVTQTPSHQVTQMGQEVILRCVPISNHLYFYWYRQILGQKVEFLVSFYNNEISEKSEIFDDQFSVERPDGSNFTLKIRSTKLEDSAMYFCASKGQGREYEQYFGPGTRLTVT.

J is TRBJ2-1 and V is TRBV28; no definite D call. Germline CDR1 reads MDHEN; CDR2 reads SYDVKM. V was pared by 8 bases and J by 8 bases, with 13 bases between. The CDR3 contains 12 residues. The CDR3 DNA follows: TGTGCCAGCTCATTCAATCGCCATGAGCAGTTCTTC. This gives the protein CASSFNRHEQFF.

In its sample, this clone was seen once. The chain recombines TRBV19 with TRBJ2-3, with 10 positions matching TRBD1. With V trimmed by 3 bases and J by 3 bases, 12 bases remained unmatched. Per germline, CDR1 LNHDA and CDR2 SQIVND (reference sequence). The CDR3 runs to 18 residues. The chain's CDR3 is CASSISAGQGGITDTQYF. In DNA, the CDR3 is TGTGCCAGTAGTATCAGCGCAGGACAGGGGGGGATTACAGATACGCAGTATTTT.

CDR3 loop: CASSSGSGGLWETQYF. CDR3 nucleotide sequence: TGTGCCAGCAGCTCAGGCAGCGGGGGGTTGTGGGAGACCCAGTACTTC. J is TRBJ2-5 and V is TRBV9; TRBD2 aligns across 9 bases. This CDR3 has 16 residues. Germline CDR1 and CDR2: SGDLS and YYNGEE. Unmatched junction bases numbered 12, after V lost 4 bases and J lost 5 bases.

This chain connects TRBV19 to TRBJ1-2, with 10 bases aligning to TRBD1. V gave up 4 bases and J gave up 4 bases; unmatched junction bases: 9. This CDR3 is built from 16 residues. Germline V gene lookup returns CDR1 LNHDA and CDR2 SQIVND (reference sequence). CDR3 amino acids: CASSTFPGTGVYGYTF. As DNA, the CDR3 is TGTGCCAGTAGTACCTTCCCCGGGACAGGGGTCTATGGCTACACCTTC. The whole variable domain, filled in from reference TRBV19 and TRBJ1-2, reads DGGITQSPKYLFRKEGQNVTLSCEQNLNHDAMYWYRQDPGQGLRLIYYSQIVNDFQKGDIAEGYSVSREKKESFPLTVTSAQKNPTAFYLCASSTFPGTGVYGYTFGSGTRLTVV.

V gene TRBV27 combines with J gene TRBJ1-1, with 8 bases matching TRBD1. The CDR3 totals 14 residues. V shed 5 bases, J shed 2 bases, and the junction held 4 bases outside the gene matches. Germline lookup yields CDR1 MNHEY and CDR2 SMNVEV (reference sequence). The CDR3 loop is CASSPRGRNTEAFF. In DNA, the CDR3 is TGTGCCAGCAGTCCCAGGGGGCGAAACACTGAAGCTTTCTTT.

The CDR3 loop is CAWSVVLEGNEQFF. The CDR3 DNA is TGTGCCTGGAGCGTCGTCCTTGAGGGCAATGAGCAGTTCTTC. The chain couples TRBV30 to TRBJ2-1; D possibly corresponds to TRBD2 (5 bases). Trimming pared 3 bases from V and 6 bases from J, leaving 15 bases between. The germline V gene encodes CDR1 GTSNPN and CDR2 SVGIG (reference sequence). The CDR3 is 14 amino acids.

This chain joins TRBV12-2 and TRBJ2-7. TRBV12-2 is designated a pseudogene. The CDR3 has 15 amino acids. The CDR3 nucleotides are TGTGCAAGTCGCTTAGTCGCAGGGAGCTCCTACGAGCAGTACTTC. Its translation is CASRLVAGSSYEQYF.